This entry describes one T cell receptor (beta chain). Its target is not known. This record comes from a study of T cells in Graves' hyperthyroidism and ophthalmopathy. V was trimmed by 4 bases and J by 7 bases, leaving 17 bases between them. Germline V lookup: CDR1 SGDLS, CDR2 YYNGEE. The CDR3 has 15 amino acids. Exclusion of patients followed from uncontrolled infection, other autoimmune disease, pregnancy or lactation. The investigators amplified TCR beta CDR3 regions from RNA transcripts. RT-PCR in the first round (using the HTBI primer set) targeted the TCR CDR3. TCRdb independently ran MiXCR on the multiplex PCR reads; one entry per CDR3 protein. The table shows around 540,000 distinct CDR3 sequences, with around 46% occurring only once. Points from the study as a whole: In simple terms, a model built on 13 V-J features told ophthalmopathy apart from stable hyperthyroidism.

The sequence was obtained from a woman aged 18-29 years with Graves' hyperthyroidism. Source material: peripheral blood or thyroid tissue (not recorded which). This sequence joins TRBV9 and TRBJ2-2; the D is unclear. The CDR3 DNA sequence: TGTGCCAGCAGCTACCAGACTGACTTGATCGGGGAGCTGTTTTTT. Translating gives CASSYQTDLIGELFF. The variable domain in full, completed from reference TRBV9 and TRBJ2-2, reads DSGVTQTPKHLITATGQRVTLRCSPRSGDLSVYWYQQSLDQGLQFLIQYYNGEERAKGNILERFSAQQFPDLHSELNLSSLELGDSALYFCASSYQTDLIGELFFGEGSRLTVL.